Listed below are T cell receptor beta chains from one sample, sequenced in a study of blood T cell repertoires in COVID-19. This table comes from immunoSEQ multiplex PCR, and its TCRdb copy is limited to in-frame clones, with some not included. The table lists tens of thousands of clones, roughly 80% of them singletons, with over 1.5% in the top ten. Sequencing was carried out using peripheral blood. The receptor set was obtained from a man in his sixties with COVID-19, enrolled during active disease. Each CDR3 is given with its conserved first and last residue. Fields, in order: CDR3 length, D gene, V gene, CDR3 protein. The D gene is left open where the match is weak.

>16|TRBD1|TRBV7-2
CASSLRQGEGGNTIYF
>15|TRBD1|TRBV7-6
CASSSLTGVEQPQHF
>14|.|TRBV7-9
CASSLSQGDTEAFF
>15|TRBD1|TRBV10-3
CAISVGQASDGELFF
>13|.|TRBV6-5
CASSYGGVYGYTF
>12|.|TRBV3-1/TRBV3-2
CASSQTGREQYF
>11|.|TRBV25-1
CASSPGSGYTF
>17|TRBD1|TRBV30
CAWRSQDRGLRRNEQFF
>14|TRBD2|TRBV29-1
CSVETSGRTDTQYF
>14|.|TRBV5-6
CASSLAVGLETQYF
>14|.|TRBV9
CASSVGDMNTEAFF
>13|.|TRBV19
CAATGGASGEAFF